This TCR beta chain was found in a study of control samples from healthy donors and cancer patients. Assay: immunoSEQ multiplex PCR; the TCRdb copy retains only in-frame clones and omits some. The sample holds roughly 45,000 clones; approximately 86% are singletons and the top ten take roughly 2.8%. Trimming shortened V by 8 bases and J by 10 bases, and 14 bases separated the two germline ends. There are 11 residues in the CDR3. CDR1 MNHNY and CDR2 SVGAGI come from the germline V gene (reference sequence). The V call is TRBV6-6, the J call TRBJ1-1; no reliable D call. Sequencing was performed on PBMCs. This TCR was recovered from a woman between 50 and 59 years old with lung cancer. The CDR3 reads CASGRESRAFF. The CDR3 DNA follows: TGTGCCAGCGGGAGGGAATCCAGAGCTTTCTTT.